The 4 T cell receptor beta chains below come from one sample, sequenced in a study of a mutant IDH1 vaccine in newly diagnosed glioma. Clones were read by immunoSEQ multiplex PCR, and TCRdb kept only the in-frame ones, dropping some. The sample carries some 42,000 clones, roughly four fifths recorded once. Antigens for these TCRs are unknown. Regarding time point: week 35, safety follow-up. Each dose delivered 300 ug of mutant IDH1 20-mer peptide subcutaneously with imiquimod. The starting material was PBMCs, obtained from a glioma patient whose treatment included an IDH1 peptide vaccine. These receptors originate from a woman in her forties or fifties with glioma.

The rearrangement links TRBV11-3 to TRBJ2-7; D might be TRBD2 (6 bases). CDR1 and CDR2 from the germline V gene are SGHNT and YENEEA. CDR3 length equals 11 residues. The V and J ends lost 4 bases and 9 bases respectively, with 10 bases between them. This chain's CDR3 is CASSSQEGQYF. CDR3 DNA sequence: TGTGCCAGCAGCTCTCAGGAGGGGCAGTACTTC.

V and J are TRBV19 and TRBJ1-5; D gene uncertain. The V end was cut by 6 bases, the J end by 6 bases, with 12 bases between. CDR1 and CDR2 (germline): LNHDA, SQIVND (reference sequence). The CDR3 loop spans 13 amino acids. CDR3 coding DNA: TGTGCCAGTAGACTCGAGTGGGGTCAGCCCCAGCATTTT. Residues: CASRLEWGQPQHF.

The chain employs TRBV5-4 and TRBJ2-1, with 8 bases aligning to TRBD1. Germline V gene sequence: CDR1 SGHNT, CDR2 YYREEE (reference sequence). Germline trimming cut 1 base from V and 8 bases from J; bases unmatched to any gene: 2. The CDR3 runs 13 residues. The CDR3 coding sequence is TGTGCCAGCAGCTTGTCAGGGGGCGATGAGCAGTTCTTC. It specifies CASSLSGGDEQFF.

This chain connects TRBV5-4 to TRBJ1-1; D remains unclear. Trimming pared 4 bases from V and 5 bases from J, leaving 18 bases between. Germline CDR1 SGHNT, CDR2 YYREEE (reference sequence). There are 15 residues in the CDR3. CDR3 loop: CASSGGFSERTEAFF. The CDR3 coding sequence is TGTGCCAGCAGCGGAGGATTCAGCGAACGGACTGAAGCTTTCTTT.